What follows are 18 T cell receptor beta chains derived from one specimen sequenced in a study of cytomegalovirus exposure and HLA in healthy donors. With 60 Vbeta and 13 Jbeta primers, the PCR was carried out. Generated by immunoSEQ multiplex PCR, the TCRdb table keeps only in-frame clones and is missing some. The sample table sets out 190,000 or so clones. Source material: PBMCs. These receptors all stem from a boy aged 5-17 years in good health and CMV-seronegative.

The chain recombines TRBV19 with TRBJ1-3, with TRBD1 matching 7 bases. The CDR3 covers 15 residues. V gave up 4 bases and J gave up 3 bases; unmatched junction bases: 6. The germline gives CDR1 LNHDA, CDR2 SQIVND (reference sequence). In DNA, the CDR3 is TGTGCCAGTAGTACTGTGGACAGGCTTGGAAACACCATATATTTT. This translates into CASSTVDRLGNTIYF.

The chain is built from TRBV6-1 and TRBJ2-3; D remains unclear. Germline CDR1 is MNHNS and CDR2 is SASEGT. V was shortened by 5 bases and J by 5 bases, with 5 bases between the two germline ends. The CDR3 is made up of 11 amino acids. The CDR3 sequence: CASSPLDTQYF. The CDR3 nucleotides read TGTGCCAGCAGTCCCTTAGATACGCAGTATTTT.

The chain combines TRBV28 with TRBJ1-1; D possibly corresponds to TRBD1 (6 bases). CDR3 length: 15 amino acids. Trimming stripped 3 bases from V and 3 bases from J, with 14 bases between. Germline CDR1 and CDR2: MDHEN and SYDVKM. The CDR3 DNA is TGTGCCAGCAGTTTTCAGGGGAAACACCACACTGAAGCTTTCTTT. Translating gives CASSFQGKHHTEAFF.

The V call is TRBV19, the J call TRBJ2-7; TRBD2 is a possible D gene (6 bases). V gave up 6 bases and J gave up 2 bases, with 17 bases separating them. Germline CDR1 reads LNHDA; CDR2 reads SQIVND (reference sequence). The CDR3 has 15 residues. CDR3 loop: CASRERGRLPYEQYF. CDR3 nucleotides: TGTGCCAGTAGGGAGAGAGGGAGGCTTCCCTACGAGCAGTACTTC.

The J gene is TRBJ1-1, the V gene TRBV11-2; D not resolved. The length of the CDR3 is 12 residues. CDR1 is SGHAT and CDR2 is FQNNGV in the germline V gene. V lost 4 bases, J lost 10 bases, and 13 bases lay in between. The CDR3: CASSSGAPGAFF. In DNA, the CDR3 is TGTGCCAGCAGCTCAGGCGCCCCAGGAGCTTTCTTT.

Comments on this clone: The junction departs from germline at one end; a sequencing error may be responsible. V is TRBV7-7 and J is TRBJ1-2; D is perhaps TRBD1 (6 bases). CDR3 length: 15 residues. The germline CDR1 and CDR2 sequences are SSHAT and FNYEAQ (reference sequence). The CDR3 sequence is CASSLADRRLYGYTF. The CDR3 DNA sequence: TGTGCTAGCAGCTTAGCCGACAGGCGCCTCTATGGCTACACCTTC.

The CDR3 DNA sequence: TGTGCCAGCTCACCTGGTGCTAGCCCAGAGACCCAGTACTTC. Protein: CASSPGASPETQYF. This chain joins TRBV18 and TRBJ2-5, with D maybe TRBD2 (5 bases). Trimming cost V 3 bases and J 4 bases, with 12 bases left between them. CDR1 is KGHSH, CDR2 LQKENI, per germline. CDR3 length: 14 residues.

DNA of the CDR3: TGTGCCAGCAGCTCCTTATTAAGCGGGGACCCTTATACGCAGTATTTT. Translated: CASSSLLSGDPYTQYF. The chain carries TRBV11-2 and TRBJ2-3, with 7 bases identical to TRBD2. From germline, CDR1 is SGHAT and CDR2 FQNNGV. This CDR3 region has 16 residues. The V segment lost 4 bases and the J segment 7 bases; nucleotides outside the gene matches: 14. Full variable domain (outside the CDR3, taken from reference TRBV11-2 and TRBJ2-3): EAGVAQSPRYKIIEKRQSVAFWCNPISGHATLYWYQQILGQGPKLLIQFQNNGVVDDSQLPKDRFSAERLKGVDSTLKIQPAKLEDSAVYLCASSSLLSGDPYTQYFGPGTRLTVL.

This chain links TRBV6-1 with TRBJ1-5, with D tentatively TRBD1 (6 bases). Germline V gene data show CDR1 as MNHNS and CDR2 as SASEGT. The CDR3 extends over 14 amino acids. Trimming left V 5 bases short and J 0 bases short, with 8 bases between. The CDR3 spells CASSRQDSNQPQHF. The CDR3 nucleotides are TGTGCCAGCAGTAGACAGGATAGCAATCAGCCCCAGCATTTT.

CDR3 loop: CASSDKPYEQYF. CDR3 DNA: TGCGCCAGCAGTGATAAGCCCTACGAGCAGTACTTC. The J gene is TRBJ2-7, the V gene TRBV10-2, with D hard to call. Trimming removed 3 bases from V and 2 bases from J, with 5 bases in between. The CDR3 has 12 residues. CDR1 and CDR2 from the germline V gene are WSHSY and SAAADI.

This chain joins TRBV18 and TRBJ1-6, with 11 bases lining up with TRBD1. The CDR3 consists of 14 residues. From germline, CDR1 is KGHSH and CDR2 LQKENI. The J segment lost 9 bases and the V segment lost 5 bases, leaving 3 bases of the junction unmatched. CDR3 protein: CASSSGQGVSPLHF. CDR3 bases: TGTGCCAGCTCATCGGGACAGGGGGTTTCACCCCTCCACTTT.

The chain has TRBV6-4 and TRBJ2-3; TRBD2 aligns across 10 bases. Trimming removed 2 bases from V and 1 base from J; junction bases left unmatched: 0. The CDR3 extends over 15 amino acids. CDR1 MRHNA and CDR2 SNTAGT come from the germline V gene. The CDR3 DNA is TGTGCCAGCAGTGACACTAGCGGGGGCACAGATACGCAGTATTTT. Translating it yields CASSDTSGGTDTQYF.

This chain links TRBV11-3 with TRBJ2-6, with 8 bases aligning to TRBD1. In germline, CDR1 is SGHNT, CDR2 YENEEA. Losses at the gene ends were 4 bases for V and 8 bases for J; bases not matched to a gene: 10. This CDR3 comprises 16 residues. The CDR3 region has the DNA TGTGCCAGCAGCTGGCCCGGACAGGGATCGACCAACGTCCTGACTTTC. Residues: CASSWPGQGSTNVLTF.

The chain employs TRBV7-2 and TRBJ1-1; 7 bases map to TRBD1. The CDR3 loop spans 14 amino acids. Per germline, CDR1 SGHTA and CDR2 FQGNSA. V trimming: 0 bases; J trimming: 8 bases; junction bases outside the gene matches: 6. CDR3 in DNA: TGTGCCAGCAGCTTAGCGAGGACAGGCGCCGAAGCTTTCTTT. It is translated as CASSLARTGAEAFF.

The J gene is TRBJ2-3, the V gene TRBV11-2; D gene uncertain. V lost 3 bases, J lost 1 base, and 14 bases lay in between. This CDR3 contains 16 residues. Germline-derived CDR1 and CDR2 are SGHAT and FQNNGV. Written as DNA, the CDR3 is TGTGCCAGCAGCTTGAGACTCCTCGAGGGCACAGATACGCAGTATTTT. Translating gives CASSLRLLEGTDTQYF.

CDR3 sequence reads: CASRYGQGQTNTEAFF. The CDR3 DNA sequence: TGTGCCAGCAGGTACGGACAGGGGCAAACCAACACTGAAGCTTTCTTT. This chain links TRBV6-5 with TRBJ1-1; TRBD1 agrees at 9 bases. Trimming cost V 6 bases and J 2 bases; bases outside gene matches: 10. The CDR3 is 16 residues long. The germline CDR1 and CDR2 sequences are MNHEY and SVGAGI.

The genes are TRBV6-5 and TRBJ1-5; D might be TRBD1 (5 bases). Germline assignment: CDR1 MNHEY and CDR2 SVGAGI. The CDR3 contains 15 residues. V was pared by 5 bases and J by 0 bases, with 11 bases between. CDR3 amino acids: CASSPRDYSNQPQHF. CDR3 sequence (DNA): TGTGCCAGCAGTCCCAGGGACTATAGCAATCAGCCCCAGCATTTT.

The genes are TRBV4-1 and TRBJ1-5; D is uncertain. The CDR3 contains 15 residues. Germline values: CDR1 MGHRA, CDR2 YSYEKL. V dropped 3 bases and J dropped 1 base, with 10 bases sitting between them. The CDR3 here is CASSQMAVSNQPQHF. The CDR3 DNA sequence: TGCGCCAGCAGCCAGATGGCAGTCAGCAATCAGCCCCAGCATTTT.